This is a list of T cell receptor beta chains from one sample in a study of blood T cell repertoires in COVID-19. Sequenced by immunoSEQ multiplex PCR; TCRdb stores in-frame clones only, minus some. The data show about 60,000 clones, approximately 80% seen once. The sequencing sample was made of peripheral blood. The receptors derive from a man over 45 with COVID-19, enrolled during active disease. The CDR3 runs from the conserved cysteine through the conserved F or W. A D gene is named only where the DNA matches it firmly. The size of a clone is reported for some rows only, either as once, few or many, or as a class for expanded clones.

V	J	D	size	CDR3	DNA
TRBV7-3	TRBJ2-5	TRBD2	once	CASSLGTSRQETQYF	TGTGCCAGCAGCTTAGGGACTAGCAGACAAGAGACCCAGTACTTC
TRBV11-2	TRBJ1-1	.	.	CASSFRRGAGSTEAFF	TGTGCCAGCAGCTTCAGACGGGGGGCGGGGTCTACTGAAGCTTTCTTT
TRBV7-2	TRBJ2-2	TRBD1	.	CASRRDRGATGELFF	TGTGCCAGCAGAAGGGACAGGGGCGCGACCGGGGAGCTGTTTTTT
TRBV28	TRBJ2-7	.	.	CASSPLYGGPNYEQYF	TGTGCCAGCAGTCCCCTTTATGGCGGGCCGAACTACGAGCAGTACTTC
TRBV4-1	TRBJ2-1	TRBD1	.	CASSETGTAYNEQFF	TGCGCCAGCAGTGAGACAGGGACGGCTTACAATGAGCAGTTCTTC
TRBV29-1	TRBJ2-7	TRBD1	few	CSVGQGAGYEQYF	TGCAGCGTGGGACAGGGGGCGGGCTACGAGCAGTACTTC
TRBV28	TRBJ1-1	.	.	CASSLSQGRAEAFF	TGTGCCAGCAGTTTATCCCAGGGAAGGGCTGAAGCTTTCTTT
TRBV7-2	TRBJ2-7	TRBD1	once	CAVMGSGQGYEQYF	TGTGCCGTGATGGGGTCCGGACAGGGCTACGAGCAGTACTTC
TRBV20-1	TRBJ2-7	.	.	CSASRVYEQYF	TGCAGTGCTAGCAGGGTCTACGAGCAGTACTTC
TRBV5-4	TRBJ2-1	.	.	CASSLLGGRKSEQFF	TGTGCCAGCAGCTTGTTAGGTGGCAGGAAATCCGAGCAGTTCTTC
TRBV19	TRBJ2-7	TRBD2	.	CASRSSGSSYEQYF	TGTGCCAGTAGGTCTAGCGGGAGCTCCTACGAGCAGTACTTC
TRBV27	TRBJ1-6	.	.	CASSFRTRGSPLHF	TGTGCCAGCAGTTTTCGGACCCGCGGGTCACCCCTCCACTTT
TRBV5-1	TRBJ2-1	TRBD2	.	CASKLVGASGGSYNEQFF	TGCGCCAGTAAGTTGGTCGGAGCTAGCGGGGGATCCTACAATGAGCAGTTCTTC
TRBV5-1	TRBJ2-1	TRBD2	.	CASTTGGGYNEQFF	TGCGCCAGCACGACGGGAGGGGGATACAATGAGCAGTTCTTC
TRBV4-1	TRBJ2-3	.	.	CASSHSNTDTQYF	TGCGCCAGCAGCCATTCAAACACAGATACGCAGTATTTT
TRBV19	TRBJ2-1	TRBD1	.	CASSIGTGGANEQFF	TGTGCCAGTAGTATAGGGACAGGGGGCGCGAATGAGCAGTTCTTC
TRBV15	TRBJ2-5	.	.	CATGLSQETQYF	TGTGCAACGGGGTTGTCCCAAGAGACCCAGTACTTC
TRBV7-6	TRBJ2-1	.	.	CASSTMLRNEQFF	TGTGCCAGCAGCACGATGCTGCGCAATGAGCAGTTCTTC
TRBV5-5	TRBJ1-4	.	.	CASSSTRATEKLFF	TGTGCCAGCAGCTCCACCCGCGCCACTGAAAAACTGTTTTTT
TRBV25-1	TRBJ2-7	TRBD2	.	CASSESGGRGFEQYF	TGTGCCAGCAGTGAATCGGGCGGGAGAGGGTTCGAGCAGTACTTC
TRBV6-5	TRBJ1-6	.	.	CASGGRDNSPLHF	TGTGCCAGCGGCGGCAGAGATAATTCACCCCTCCACTTT
TRBV27	TRBJ1-5	.	.	CASTTPRSGRRDQPQHF	TGTGCCAGCACCACACCCCGGTCGGGTCGTCGGGATCAGCCCCAGCATTTT
TRBV20-1	TRBJ2-7	.	.	CSARGPSSLYF	TGCAGTGCTAGAGGTCCGAGTAGTCTGTACTTC
TRBV19	TRBJ1-1	TRBD1	.	CASKSDRSNTEAFF	TGTGCCAGTAAATCGGACAGGTCGAACACTGAAGCTTTCTTT
TRBV12-3/TRBV12-4	TRBJ2-7	.	.	CASSPSWQQYF	TGTGCCAGCAGCCCTAGCTGGCAGCAGTACTTC
TRBV6-2/TRBV6-3	TRBJ2-1	TRBD2	.	CASSYRGSSYNEQFF	TGTGCCAGCAGTTACCGCGGGAGCTCCTACAATGAGCAGTTCTTC
TRBV6-6	TRBJ2-7	TRBD1	.	CASRDRGYEQYF	TGTGCCAGCCGGGACAGGGGCTACGAGCAGTACTTC